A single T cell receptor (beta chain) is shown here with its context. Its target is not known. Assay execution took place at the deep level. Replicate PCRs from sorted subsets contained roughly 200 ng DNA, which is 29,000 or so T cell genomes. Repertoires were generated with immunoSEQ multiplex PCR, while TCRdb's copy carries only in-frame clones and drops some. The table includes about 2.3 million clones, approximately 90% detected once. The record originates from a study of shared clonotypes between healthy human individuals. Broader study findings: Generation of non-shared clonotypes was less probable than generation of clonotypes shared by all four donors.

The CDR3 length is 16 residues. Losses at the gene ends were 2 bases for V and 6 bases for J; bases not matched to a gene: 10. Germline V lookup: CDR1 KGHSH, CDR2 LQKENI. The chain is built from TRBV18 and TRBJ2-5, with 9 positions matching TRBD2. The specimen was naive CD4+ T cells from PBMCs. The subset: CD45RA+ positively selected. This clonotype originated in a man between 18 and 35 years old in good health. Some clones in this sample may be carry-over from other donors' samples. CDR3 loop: CASSPVGSGSEKTQYF. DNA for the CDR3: TGTGCCAGCTCACCAGTAGGTAGCGGGAGTGAGAAGACCCAGTACTTC.